A selection of T cell receptor beta chains follows, all from one sample in a study of T cell responses to AZD1222 COVID-19 vaccine. Using immunoSEQ multiplex PCR, the repertoire was profiled, and TCRdb retains in-frame clones only, with some absent. The sample lists tens of thousands of clones; approximately 90% were seen once. The sequences come from peripheral blood, collected 28 days after the second AZD1222 dose. These receptors all come from an adult who received the AZD1222 COVID-19 vaccine. Both conserved end residues are part of each CDR3. A D gene is named only where the DNA matches it firmly. For some rows the clone size is stated as once, few or many, or as a class when expanded; others skip it.

clone_size	v_call	d_call	j_call	cdr3_aa	cdr3_nt
NA	TRBV19	TRBD1	TRBJ2-5	CASSKTGPETQYF	TGTGCCAGTAGTAAGACAGGGCCAGAGACCCAGTACTTC
few	TRBV2	NA	TRBJ2-3	CASSEQAGTDTQYF	TGTGCCAGCAGTGAACAAGCGGGCACAGATACGCAGTATTTT
NA	TRBV18	NA	TRBJ2-2	CASSPPGSDGELFF	TGTGCCAGCTCACCACCAGGGAGTGACGGGGAGCTGTTTTTT
few	TRBV9	NA	TRBJ1-3	CASSVGPGNTIYF	TGTGCCAGCAGCGTGGGGCCTGGAAACACCATATATTTT
NA	TRBV27	NA	TRBJ1-2	CASSPGPGRALFGYTF	TGTGCCAGCAGTCCCGGACCTGGCAGGGCATTGTTCGGCTACACCTTC
NA	TRBV5-1	NA	TRBJ2-7	CASSLGTLPTYEQYF	TGCGCCAGCAGCTTGGGGACACTACCCACCTACGAGCAGTACTTC
once	TRBV21-1	NA	TRBJ2-1	CASNEGDRGKNNEQFF	TGTGCCAGCAATGAGGGAGACAGGGGGAAAAACAATGAGCAGTTCTTC
few	TRBV6-5	NA	TRBJ2-1	CASSSHEHGEWSEQFF	TGTGCCAGCAGTTCCCACGAGCATGGGGAGTGGAGTGAGCAGTTCTTC
NA	TRBV13	NA	TRBJ1-2	CASSLRAGGPNYGYTF	TGTGCCAGCAGCTTACGGGCAGGAGGACCCAACTATGGCTACACCTTC
NA	TRBV18	NA	TRBJ2-4	CASSPMADSQYF	TGTGCCAGCTCACCAATGGCCGACAGTCAGTACTTC
few	TRBV7-3	TRBD1	TRBJ1-1	CASSGGTGNTEAFF	TGTGCCAGCAGCGGGGGGACAGGGAACACTGAAGCTTTCTTT
once	TRBV11-2	NA	TRBJ2-7	CASSRFIPGVGAHEQYF	TGTGCCAGCAGTCGCTTCATCCCAGGGGTGGGGGCCCACGAGCAGTACTTC
once	TRBV7-2	TRBD1	TRBJ1-1	CASRRDRNTEAFF	TGTGCCAGCAGGCGGGACAGAAACACTGAAGCTTTCTTT
NA	TRBV7-9	NA	TRBJ1-3	CASSLVSGSGNTIYF	TGTGCCAGCAGCTTAGTTTCTGGCTCTGGAAACACCATATATTTT
NA	TRBV20-1	NA	TRBJ2-7	CSAQRGYEQYF	TGCAGTGCCCAGAGAGGGTACGAGCAGTACTTC
NA	TRBV27	NA	TRBJ2-3	CASSIRQQGSTDTQYF	TGTGCCAGCAGTATCCGGCAGCAGGGCTCCACAGATACGCAGTATTTT
few	TRBV28	TRBD1	TRBJ2-7	CASRHSDRGEQYF	TGTGCCAGCAGACATTCGGACAGGGGAGAGCAGTACTTC
NA	TRBV3-1/TRBV3-2	NA	TRBJ1-5	CASSQQTGPNQPQHF	TGTGCCAGCAGCCAACAGACAGGCCCCAATCAGCCCCAGCATTTT
NA	TRBV29-1	NA	TRBJ1-1	CSVERGYTEAFF	TGCAGCGTTGAGAGGGGCTACACTGAAGCTTTCTTT
NA	TRBV7-3	NA	TRBJ2-3	CASSKSRASSTDTQYF	TGTGCCAGCAGCAAGTCCAGAGCCTCTAGCACAGATACGCAGTATTTT
NA	TRBV19	TRBD1	TRBJ1-5	CASSSGGGVNQPQHF	TGTGCCAGTAGTTCAGGGGGAGGGGTGAATCAGCCCCAGCATTTT
NA	TRBV5-1	TRBD2	TRBJ2-1	CASSLSGRGNEQFF	TGCGCCAGCAGCTTGAGCGGGAGAGGCAATGAGCAGTTCTTC
NA	TRBV9	TRBD1	TRBJ2-1	CASSVEGQGLTYNEQFF	TGTGCCAGCAGCGTAGAGGGACAGGGATTAACCTACAATGAGCAGTTCTTC
NA	TRBV6-4	NA	TRBJ2-6	CASSEGTPSGANVLTF	TGTGCCAGCAGTGAGGGGACACCCTCTGGGGCCAACGTCCTGACTTTC
NA	TRBV2	TRBD1	TRBJ1-6	CASSGGQGTSPLHF	TGTGCCAGCAGTGGGGGACAGGGGACTTCACCCCTCCACTTT
NA	TRBV6-5	NA	TRBJ2-1	CASRAGPYNEQFF	TGTGCCAGCAGAGCAGGGCCTTACAATGAGCAGTTCTTC
NA	TRBV10-3	NA	TRBJ1-2	CAISEDGLLYGYTF	TGTGCCATCAGTGAGGACGGGCTCCTATATGGCTACACCTTC
NA	TRBV9	NA	TRBJ2-1	CASSVQASSYNEQFF	TGTGCCAGCAGTGTCCAAGCCAGCTCCTACAATGAGCAGTTCTTC
NA	TRBV6-1	TRBD1	TRBJ1-1	CASSEARTGTPEAFF	TGTGCCAGCAGTGAAGCGAGGACAGGGACCCCTGAAGCTTTCTTT
NA	TRBV2	NA	TRBJ2-7	CASSGREGGPYEQYF	TGTGCCAGCAGTGGTCGAGAGGGGGGGCCCTACGAGCAGTACTTC
NA	TRBV11-2	NA	TRBJ2-3	CASSLAPYTSTDTQYF	TGTGCCAGCAGCTTAGCCCCTTATACTAGCACAGATACGCAGTATTTT